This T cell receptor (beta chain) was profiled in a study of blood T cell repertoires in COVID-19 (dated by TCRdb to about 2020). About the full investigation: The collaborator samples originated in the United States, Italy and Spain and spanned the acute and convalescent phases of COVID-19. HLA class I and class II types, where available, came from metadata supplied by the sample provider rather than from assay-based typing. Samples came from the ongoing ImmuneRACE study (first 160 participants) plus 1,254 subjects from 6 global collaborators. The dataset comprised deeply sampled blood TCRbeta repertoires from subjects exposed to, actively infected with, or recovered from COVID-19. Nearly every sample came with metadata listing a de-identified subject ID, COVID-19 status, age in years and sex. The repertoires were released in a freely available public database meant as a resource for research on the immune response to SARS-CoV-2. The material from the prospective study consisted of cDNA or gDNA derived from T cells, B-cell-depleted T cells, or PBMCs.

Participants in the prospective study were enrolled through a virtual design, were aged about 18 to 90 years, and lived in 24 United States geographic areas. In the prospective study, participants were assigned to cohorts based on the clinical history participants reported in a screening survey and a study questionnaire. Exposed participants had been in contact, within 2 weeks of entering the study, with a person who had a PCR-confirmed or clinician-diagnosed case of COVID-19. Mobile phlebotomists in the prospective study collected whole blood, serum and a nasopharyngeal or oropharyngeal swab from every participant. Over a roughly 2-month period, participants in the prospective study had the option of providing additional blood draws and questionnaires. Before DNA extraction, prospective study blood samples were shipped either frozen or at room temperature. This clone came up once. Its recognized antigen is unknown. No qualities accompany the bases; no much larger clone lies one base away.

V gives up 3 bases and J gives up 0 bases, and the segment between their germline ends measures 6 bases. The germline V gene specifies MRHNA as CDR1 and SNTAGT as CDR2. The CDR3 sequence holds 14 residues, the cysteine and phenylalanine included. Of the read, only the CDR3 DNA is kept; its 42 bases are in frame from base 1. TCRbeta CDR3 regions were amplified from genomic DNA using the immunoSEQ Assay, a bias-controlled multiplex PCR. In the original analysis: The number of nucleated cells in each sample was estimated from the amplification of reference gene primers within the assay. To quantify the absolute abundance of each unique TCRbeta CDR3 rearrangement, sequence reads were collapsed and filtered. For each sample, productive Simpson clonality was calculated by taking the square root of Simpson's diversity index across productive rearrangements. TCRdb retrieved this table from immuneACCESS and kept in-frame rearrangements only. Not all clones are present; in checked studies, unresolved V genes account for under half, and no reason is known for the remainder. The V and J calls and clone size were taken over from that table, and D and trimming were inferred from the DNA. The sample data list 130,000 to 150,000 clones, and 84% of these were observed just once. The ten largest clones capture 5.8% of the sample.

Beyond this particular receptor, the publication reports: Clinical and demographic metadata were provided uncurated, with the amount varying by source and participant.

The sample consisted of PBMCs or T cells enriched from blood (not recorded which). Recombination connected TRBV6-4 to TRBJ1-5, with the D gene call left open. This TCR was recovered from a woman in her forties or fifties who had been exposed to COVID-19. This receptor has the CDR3 CASSERGSNQPQHF. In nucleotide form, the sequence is TGTGCCAGCAGTGAGCGGGGTAGCAATCAGCCCCAGCATTTT.